This TCR beta chain was captured by sequencing in a study of beta chain features in type 1 diabetes. Study findings and constraints: When Type 1 diabetes patients were examined, their TCRB CDR3s proved moderately but significantly shorter in all four CD4+ subsets.

Of the isolated RNA, all was reverse transcribed, and so the sequenced material was expressed TCRB transcripts. Naive, central memory and regulatory T cell samples averaged roughly 3.5 million reads. TCRdb's table, derived via immunoSEQ multiplex PCR, lists solely in-frame clones and lacks some. There are around 300,000 clones in the sample; approximately 16% occur only once, and approximately 0.015% lies in the top ten. In regard to this clone: The antigen is unknown.

The germline V gene encodes CDR1 LGHNA and CDR2 YSLEER. V lost 3 bases to trimming and J lost 3 bases, with 6 bases between them. The CDR3 totals 13 residues. The chain uses TRBV4-3 and TRBJ2-1; D remains ambiguous. The sequenced sample was naive CD4+ T cells from blood. This receptor was identified in a young man with type 1 diabetes. CDR3 DNA sequence: TGCGCCAGCAGCCATCCCCGCTACAATGAGCAGTTCTTC. It encodes CASSHPRYNEQFF.